The text below deals with one T cell receptor beta chain. The antigen remains unidentified. This table comes from immunoSEQ multiplex PCR, and its TCRdb copy is limited to in-frame clones, with some not included. The repertoire holds some 66,000 clones, 70% to 85% seen once, with over 2% in the top ten. Investigators separated out CD4+ T cells once 9 to 11 days of culture had passed. Everyone in the study got two shots of either the BNT162b2 or mRNA-1273 vaccine. The data stem from a study of vaccination effects on CD4 cells after COVID-19. The CDR3 is 15 residues long. J was trimmed by 0 bases and V by 8 bases; bases with no gene match: 5. CDR1 is SGHTA and CDR2 is FQGNSA in the germline V gene.

The clonotype originates from a human donor who received a COVID-19 vaccine. The genes are TRBV7-2 and TRBJ1-4; 8 positions agree with TRBD1. Here the sequenced sample was CD4+ T cells from PBMCs cultured without peptide, taken after COVID-19 vaccination. The DNA of the CDR3 is TGTGCCAGCTCGGGACAGGCCGCAACTAATGAAAAACTGTTTTTT. This encodes CASSGQAATNEKLFF.